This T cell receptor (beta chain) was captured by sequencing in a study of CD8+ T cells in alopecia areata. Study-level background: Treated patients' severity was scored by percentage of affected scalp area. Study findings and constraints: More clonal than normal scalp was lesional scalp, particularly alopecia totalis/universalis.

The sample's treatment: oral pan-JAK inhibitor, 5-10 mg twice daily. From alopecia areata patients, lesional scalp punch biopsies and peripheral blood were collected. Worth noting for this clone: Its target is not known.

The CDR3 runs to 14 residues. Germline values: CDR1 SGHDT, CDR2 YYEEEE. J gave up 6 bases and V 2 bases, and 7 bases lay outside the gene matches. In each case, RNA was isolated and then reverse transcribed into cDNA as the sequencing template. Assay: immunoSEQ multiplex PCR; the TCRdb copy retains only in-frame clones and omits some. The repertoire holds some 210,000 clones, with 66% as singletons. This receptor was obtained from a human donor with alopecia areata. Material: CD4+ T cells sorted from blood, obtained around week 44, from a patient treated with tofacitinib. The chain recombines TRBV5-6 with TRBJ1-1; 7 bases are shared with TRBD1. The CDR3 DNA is TGTGCCAGCAGCTTCGGGACAGAGACCCCTGAAGCTTTCTTT. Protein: CASSFGTETPEAFF.